The TCR beta chain described here comes from a study of blood T cell repertoires in COVID-19. As for the study in general: T cells, B-cell-depleted T cells, or PBMCs supplied cDNA or gDNA.

Trimming cost V 6 bases and J 8 bases, with 17 bases left between them. Germline V gene sequence: CDR1 SGHAT, CDR2 FQDESV (reference sequence). The CDR3 is 14 amino acids. Authors' processing steps: Cell counts per sample came from amplifying reference gene primers. The protocol was immunoSEQ multiplex PCR, while the TCRdb copy is restricted to in-frame clones and leaves out a portion. V and J calls and clone size are those listed in that table; D and trimming were worked out from the DNA. The top ten hold around 4.1% of the sample, which has some 300,000 clones, about 85% seen once. Source material: peripheral blood. The source is a woman between 50 and 59 years old with active or convalescent COVID-19. This rearrangement joins TRBV11-1 to TRBJ2-1; possible D gene TRBD2, 6 bases. CDR3 protein: CASSQGLGGHEQFF. For the CDR3, the DNA is TGTGCCAGCAGTCAGGGACTTGGGGGTCATGAGCAGTTCTTC.